This T cell receptor (beta chain) was observed in a study of blood T cell repertoires in COVID-19. For the study at large: Samples came from the United States, Italy and Spain, spanning acute and convalescent COVID-19. T cells, B-cell-depleted T cells, or PBMCs provided the cDNA or gDNA that served as material.

Authors' data handling: Reference gene primer amplification gave estimated nucleated cell counts. TCRdb's table, derived via immunoSEQ multiplex PCR, lists solely in-frame clones and lacks some. That table is the source of V, J and clone size, and D and trimming were worked out from the DNA. The data show 390,000 or so clones, under 85% seen once. Germline CDR1 and CDR2: MDHEN and SYDVKM. The CDR3 is made up of 14 amino acids. The V gene end was trimmed by 6 bases and the J gene end by 2 bases; junction bases not matched to a gene: 5. Allocation to cohorts depended on clinical history reported by the participants.

This chain links TRBV28 with TRBJ1-2; 8 nucleotides match TRBD1. Sequencing was performed on PBMCs or T cells enriched from blood (not recorded which). This sequence originates from a woman aged 50 to 65 who had recovered from COVID-19. The CDR3: CASSTGQENYGYTF. CDR3 coding DNA: TGTGCCAGCAGCACGGGACAGGAAAACTATGGCTACACCTTC.